This TCR beta chain is drawn from a study of CD8 T cells in Susac syndrome. Reverse transcription of roughly 0.45 to 1 ug RNA was performed with random hexamers. TCR beta CDR3 was amplified by immunoSEQ covering 54 Vbeta and 13 Jbeta. TCRdb processed the immunoSEQ multiplex PCR reads anew with MiXCR; each CDR3 protein has one entry. The top ten hold approximately 0.098% of the sample, which has 150,000 to 200,000 distinct CDR3 sequences, about 95% seen once. In blood CD8+ and CD4+ T cells, TCR beta underwent sequencing. The individuals used as controls were healthy donors who had been matched for both age and sex. CDR3 size: 14 residues. V lost 1 base to trimming and J lost 2 bases, with 10 bases between them. Germline V gene data show CDR1 as SGHRS and CDR2 as YFSETQ.

J is TRBJ2-7 and V is TRBV5-1, with a weak D call TRBD2 (5 bases). The sequencing sample was made of CD4+ T cells from PBMCs. This sequence was found in a human donor in good health. The CDR3 spells CASSLPGITYEQYF. CDR3 sequence (DNA): TGCGCCAGCAGCTTGCCCGGGATCACCTACGAGCAGTACTTC. The full variable domain, in which reference TRBV5-1 and TRBJ2-7 provide the parts outside the CDR3, is KAGVTQTPRYLIKTRGQQVTLSCSPISGHRSVSWYQQTPGQGLQFLFEYFSETQRNKGNFPGRFSGRQFSNSRSEMNVSTLELGDSALYLCASSLPGITYEQYFGPGTRLTVT.